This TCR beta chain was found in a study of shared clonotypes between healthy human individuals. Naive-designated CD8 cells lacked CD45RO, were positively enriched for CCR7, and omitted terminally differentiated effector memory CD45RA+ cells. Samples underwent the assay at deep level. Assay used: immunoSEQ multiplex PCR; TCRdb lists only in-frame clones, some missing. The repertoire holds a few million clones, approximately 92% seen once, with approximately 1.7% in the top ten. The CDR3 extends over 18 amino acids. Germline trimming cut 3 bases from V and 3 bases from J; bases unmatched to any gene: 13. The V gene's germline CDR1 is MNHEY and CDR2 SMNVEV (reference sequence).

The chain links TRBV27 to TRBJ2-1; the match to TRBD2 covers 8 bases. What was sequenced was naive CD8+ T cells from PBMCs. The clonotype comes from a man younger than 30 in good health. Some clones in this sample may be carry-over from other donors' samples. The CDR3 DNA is TGTGCCAGCAGTTTGCCTGTCCCCCAGCGGGGGCTCTACAATGAGCAGTTCTTC. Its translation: CASSLPVPQRGLYNEQFF.